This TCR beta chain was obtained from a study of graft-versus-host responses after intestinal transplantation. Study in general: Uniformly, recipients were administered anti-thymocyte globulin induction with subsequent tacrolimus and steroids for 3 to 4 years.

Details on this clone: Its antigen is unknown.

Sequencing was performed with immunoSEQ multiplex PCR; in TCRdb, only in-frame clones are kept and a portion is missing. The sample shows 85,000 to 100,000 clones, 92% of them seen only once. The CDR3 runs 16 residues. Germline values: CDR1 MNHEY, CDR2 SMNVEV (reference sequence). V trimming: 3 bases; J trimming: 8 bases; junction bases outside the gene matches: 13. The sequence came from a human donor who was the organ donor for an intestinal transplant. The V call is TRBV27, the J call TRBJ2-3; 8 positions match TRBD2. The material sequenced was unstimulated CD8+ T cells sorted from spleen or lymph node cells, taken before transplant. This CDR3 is CASSLGSGGPHVTQYF. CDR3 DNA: TGTGCCAGCAGTTTGGGCAGCGGGGGCCCACATGTTACGCAGTATTTT.